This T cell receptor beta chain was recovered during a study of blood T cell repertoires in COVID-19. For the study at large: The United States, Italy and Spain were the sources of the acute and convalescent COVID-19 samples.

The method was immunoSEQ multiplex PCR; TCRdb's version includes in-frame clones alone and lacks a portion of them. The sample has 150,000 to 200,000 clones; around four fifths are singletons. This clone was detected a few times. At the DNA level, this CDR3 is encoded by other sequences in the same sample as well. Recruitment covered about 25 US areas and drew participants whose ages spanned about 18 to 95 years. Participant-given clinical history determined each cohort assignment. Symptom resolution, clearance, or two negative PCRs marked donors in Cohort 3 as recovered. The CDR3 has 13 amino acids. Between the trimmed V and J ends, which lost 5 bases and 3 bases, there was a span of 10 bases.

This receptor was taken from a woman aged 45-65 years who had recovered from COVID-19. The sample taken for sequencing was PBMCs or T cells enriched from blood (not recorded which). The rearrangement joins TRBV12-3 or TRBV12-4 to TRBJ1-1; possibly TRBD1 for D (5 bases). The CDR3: CASSRTGDTEAFF. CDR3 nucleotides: TGTGCCAGCAGTCGTACAGGAGACACTGAAGCTTTCTTT.